This paragraph reports one T cell receptor beta chain. Its cognate antigen has yet to be identified. No clone much larger than this one lies a single base away; base qualities are absent. The sample is drawn from a study of T cells in localized non-small cell lung cancer (dated by TCRdb to between 2020 and 2021). Study-level background: The study examined T cell repertoires in roughly 240 patients with early-stage NSCLC and compared tumors with uninvolved tumor-adjacent lungs. The cohort comprised approximately 240 treatment-naïve NSCLC patients with resected, localized lung tumors. The mean age of the NSCLC patients was less than 70 years, with 120 to 150 men and 85 to 110 women. Broad study findings and their caveats: Higher T cell density in blood was associated with longer overall survival, whereas higher clonality in adjacent lung was associated with shorter survival. The highest T cell clonality was observed in uninvolved tumor-adjacent lung, where clonality exceeded that of tumor, suggesting that antigenic responses were more focused in uninvolved tumor-adjacent lung. Because of the exploratory design, TCR variables were selected using unadjusted p-values without false-discovery rate correction. Of the top 100 tumor clones, a median of roughly 56 were detected in paired uninvolved adjacent lung; approximately 28 were also among that lung's top 100. Because multi-region tumor sequencing was not performed, intratumor heterogeneity could not be ruled out.

At diagnosis, peripheral blood, uninvolved tumor-adjacent lung and tumor were collected and stored as a combination of fresh-frozen and FFPE material. Blood samples were analyzed as peripheral blood mononuclear cells for TCR repertoire profiling. TCR beta CDR3 regions were sequenced from DNA using the immunoSEQ Assay. On the authors' methods: To compute T cell density, TCR beta template counts were normalized to usable DNA, which was estimated by amplifying housekeeping genes. Richness was estimated with the preseqR package, extrapolating to 400,000 templates for PBMC samples and 120,000 templates for tissue samples. Clonality was taken to be one minus Pielou's evenness. To identify tissue-enriched TCRs, differential abundance testing was run on productive amino-acid clonotypes with a minimum total count of 5 and an alpha of 0.1. Repertoire overlap between compartments was quantified with the Jaccard Index and Morisita Overlap Index. GLIPH grouped TCR beta CDR3s together with public tetramer-defined viral CDR3s, and a viral motif had to include at least three viral sequences and also show V-gene enrichment. Held by TCRdb, this immuneACCESS table contains in-frame sequences only and omits some clones. Under half of the omission traces to an unresolved V gene where checked; the cause of the rest is unknown. That table furnishes V, J and clone size, whereas the DNA furnished D and trimming. The sample contains about 14,000 clones, more than 80% of them found a single time. The top ten constitute less than 4.5% of the sample.

The CDR3 measures 13 amino acids from cysteine to phenylalanine. Only the CDR3 DNA stays, 39 bases, in frame from base 1. Compared with germline, V lacks 6 bases and J lacks 3 bases; bases without a gene match: 3. Sequences MNHEY (CDR1) and SVGAGI (CDR2) are obtained from the germline V gene. The V gene is TRBV6-5 and the J gene is TRBJ2-5; TRBD1 agrees with 8 junctional bases. The material sequenced was peripheral blood, taken before any cancer treatment. This sequence originates from a woman aged 35 to 75 with stage I lung adenocarcinoma. The DNA sequence is given as TGTGCCAGCAGAATGACAGGGGAAGAGACCCAGTACTTC. Its translation is CASRMTGEETQYF.